This T cell receptor beta chain was identified in a study of blood T cell repertoires in COVID-19. Authors' processing steps: Reference gene primers were amplified, and this amplification served to estimate nucleated cell counts. Produced via immunoSEQ multiplex PCR; TCRdb's table is partial and in-frame only. The V and J calls and the clone size are those of that table, but D and trimming were determined from the DNA. The sample holds 310,000 or so clones, 85% to 90% seen once. This CDR3 has 16 amino acids. V lost 4 bases, J lost 5 bases, and 10 bases stayed unmatched. Per the germline V gene, CDR1 is SGHDT and CDR2 is YYEEEE.

The specimen sequenced was peripheral blood. The TCR sequence derives from a man aged 65-85 years with acute or convalescent COVID-19. The J gene is TRBJ2-3, the V gene TRBV5-6, with TRBD2 matching 10 bases. The CDR3 is CASSPTSGRFGDTQYF. The CDR3 DNA sequence: TGTGCCAGCAGCCCGACTAGCGGGCGGTTCGGAGATACGCAGTATTTT. The variable domain in full, with the rest retrieved from reference TRBV5-6 and TRBJ2-3, is DAGVTQSPTHLIKTRGQQVTLRCSPKSGHDTVSWYQQALGQGPQFIFQYYEEEERQRGNFPDRFSGHQFPNYSSELNVNALLLGDSALYLCASSPTSGRFGDTQYFGPGTRLTVL.